Listed below are T cell receptor beta chains from one sample, sequenced in a study of T-cell reconstitution after alpha-beta-depleted transplantation in children. TCRdb processed the PCR reads anew with MiXCR; each CDR3 protein has one entry. The repertoire includes around 530,000 distinct CDR3 sequences, approximately 32% of them detected once, and more than 2% sits in the top ten. The sequences come from PBMCs from the stem cell graft donor, collected from the stem cell graft. Source of these receptors: a human donor who donated a stem cell graft to a child with aplastic anemia. CDR3s include the opening cysteine and the closing phenylalanine or tryptophan. The D gene is left open where the match is weak. Only some rows state a clone size, as once, few, many or a class for expanded clones.

abundance: many
v_gene: TRBV20-1
j_gene: TRBJ2-7
d_gene: TRBD2
CDR3aa: CSASAGGSYEQYF
CDR3nt: TGCAGTGCTAGTGCGGGAGGATCCTACGAGCAGTACTTC

abundance: many
v_gene: TRBV29-1
j_gene: TRBJ1-2
d_gene: NA
CDR3aa: CSVEGRANYGYTF
CDR3nt: TGCAGCGTTGAAGGTCGGGCAAACTATGGCTACACCTTC

abundance: few
v_gene: TRBV24-1
j_gene: TRBJ1-1
d_gene: NA
CDR3aa: CATSDGGQLESEAFF
CDR3nt: TGTGCCACCAGTGATGGGGGGCAGTTGGAAAGTGAAGCTTTCTTT

abundance: NA
v_gene: TRBV19
j_gene: TRBJ1-3
d_gene: NA
CDR3aa: CASSIYLGLTGNTIYF
CDR3nt: TGTGCCAGTAGTATCTATTTGGGGTTGACTGGAAACACCATATATTTT

abundance: many
v_gene: TRBV20-1
j_gene: TRBJ2-1
d_gene: TRBD2
CDR3aa: CSASTSFSSSGRVPYNEQFF
CDR3nt: TGCAGTGCTTCGACCTCCTTTTCCTCTAGCGGGAGGGTCCCCTACAATGAGCAGTTCTTC

abundance: NA
v_gene: TRBV4-3
j_gene: TRBJ2-3
d_gene: NA
CDR3aa: CASSQDKYTDTQYF
CDR3nt: TGCGCCAGCAGCCAAGATAAATACACAGATACGCAGTATTTT

abundance: NA
v_gene: TRBV20-1
j_gene: TRBJ2-7
d_gene: NA
CDR3aa: CSALYGGSTSEQYF
CDR3nt: TGCAGTGCCTTGTATGGGGGATCGACCTCCGAGCAGTACTTC

abundance: NA
v_gene: TRBV3-1
j_gene: TRBJ1-1
d_gene: TRBD1
CDR3aa: CASSQGTGANTEAFF
CDR3nt: TGTGCCAGCAGCCAAGGGACAGGGGCGAACACTGAAGCTTTCTTT

abundance: few
v_gene: TRBV15
j_gene: TRBJ1-5
d_gene: NA
CDR3aa: CATSRDLGVPQPQHF
CDR3nt: TGTGCCACCAGCAGAGACCTAGGGGTACCCCAGCCCCAGCATTTT

abundance: NA
v_gene: TRBV7-2
j_gene: TRBJ1-5
d_gene: NA
CDR3aa: CASSSAGLYQPQHF
CDR3nt: TGTGCCAGCAGCTCGGCGGGGCTCTATCAGCCCCAGCATTTT

abundance: NA
v_gene: TRBV6-2/TRBV6-3
j_gene: TRBJ2-2
d_gene: NA
CDR3aa: CASNNRQGRTGELFF
CDR3nt: TGTGCCAGCAACAATCGTCAGGGAAGAACCGGGGAGCTGTTTTTT

abundance: NA
v_gene: TRBV20-1
j_gene: TRBJ2-7
d_gene: TRBD2
CDR3aa: CSAPWTGGPSYEQYF
CDR3nt: TGCAGTGCCCCGTGGACGGGAGGTCCCTCCTACGAGCAGTACTTC

abundance: NA
v_gene: TRBV9
j_gene: TRBJ2-3
d_gene: TRBD2
CDR3aa: CASSAPGLAGFSDTQYF
CDR3nt: TGTGCCAGCAGCGCTCCGGGACTAGCGGGTTTTTCAGATACGCAGTATTTT

abundance: NA
v_gene: TRBV7-7
j_gene: TRBJ2-5
d_gene: TRBD2
CDR3aa: CASSLATSGRFGETQYF
CDR3nt: TGTGCCAGCAGCTTAGCGACTAGCGGGAGATTTGGCGAGACCCAGTACTTC

abundance: few
v_gene: TRBV12-3/TRBV12-4
j_gene: TRBJ1-4
d_gene: NA
CDR3aa: CASSLGGAANEKLFF
CDR3nt: TGTGCCAGCAGTTTGGGGGGAGCGGCTAATGAAAAACTGTTTTTT

abundance: few
v_gene: TRBV28
j_gene: TRBJ2-7
d_gene: NA
CDR3aa: CASRIRLAGRGTYEQYF
CDR3nt: TGTGCCAGCCGAATAAGGCTAGCGGGCAGGGGGACCTACGAGCAGTACTTC

abundance: few
v_gene: TRBV27
j_gene: TRBJ1-2
d_gene: NA
CDR3aa: CASSFKSGGGYGYTF
CDR3nt: TGTGCCAGCAGTTTCAAAAGCGGGGGTGGCTATGGCTACACCTTC

abundance: few
v_gene: TRBV19
j_gene: TRBJ2-5
d_gene: TRBD1
CDR3aa: CASSTGQGVGQETQYF
CDR3nt: TGTGCCAGTAGTACGGGACAGGGGGTAGGTCAAGAGACCCAGTACTTC

abundance: few
v_gene: TRBV28
j_gene: TRBJ2-7
d_gene: TRBD1
CDR3aa: CASSLRTGNEQYF
CDR3nt: TGTGCCAGCAGTTTACGGACAGGGAACGAGCAGTACTTC

abundance: few
v_gene: TRBV5-6
j_gene: TRBJ2-7
d_gene: NA
CDR3aa: CASSLYSGGVREQYF
CDR3nt: TGTGCCAGCAGCTTGTATTCGGGCGGGGTTCGCGAGCAGTACTTC

abundance: few
v_gene: TRBV29-1
j_gene: TRBJ2-2
d_gene: TRBD2
CDR3aa: CSVVGRTDGRDTGELFF
CDR3nt: TGCAGCGTTGTCGGTAGGACCGACGGGAGGGACACCGGGGAGCTGTTTTTT

abundance: NA
v_gene: TRBV14
j_gene: TRBJ1-1
d_gene: NA
CDR3aa: CASSQEPGSTEAFF
CDR3nt: TGTGCCAGCAGCCAAGAGCCGGGTTCCACTGAAGCTTTCTTT

abundance: NA
v_gene: TRBV28
j_gene: TRBJ2-3
d_gene: NA
CDR3aa: CASSPPNRQSTDTQYF
CDR3nt: TGTGCCAGCAGTCCACCAAACCGACAGTCCACAGATACGCAGTATTTT

abundance: NA
v_gene: TRBV7-7
j_gene: TRBJ1-2
d_gene: NA
CDR3aa: CASSSEDVDYGYTF
CDR3nt: TGTGCCAGCAGCTCGGAGGACGTGGACTATGGCTACACCTTC

abundance: NA
v_gene: TRBV27
j_gene: TRBJ1-3
d_gene: NA
CDR3aa: CASSSLPIYGNTIYF
CDR3nt: TGTGCCAGCAGTTCCCTCCCCATTTATGGAAACACCATATATTTT

abundance: NA
v_gene: TRBV5-8
j_gene: TRBJ2-5
d_gene: TRBD1
CDR3aa: CASSPGQGGQDTQYF
CDR3nt: TGTGCCAGCAGCCCGGGACAGGGTGGCCAAGATACCCAGTACTTT

abundance: few
v_gene: TRBV20-1
j_gene: TRBJ2-3
d_gene: TRBD2
CDR3aa: CSARDWATSGSFVTDTQYF
CDR3nt: TGCAGTGCTAGAGATTGGGCGACTAGCGGGAGCTTCGTCACAGATACGCAGTATTTT

abundance: few
v_gene: TRBV4-2
j_gene: TRBJ1-2
d_gene: NA
CDR3aa: CASSQESQGHGYTF
CDR3nt: TGTGCCAGCAGCCAAGAAAGCCAGGGCCATGGCTACACCTTC

abundance: NA
v_gene: TRBV7-9
j_gene: TRBJ2-1
d_gene: TRBD1
CDR3aa: CASSLLRGSNYNEQFF
CDR3nt: TGTGCCAGCAGCTTGCTCAGGGGGAGCAATTACAATGAGCAGTTCTTC

abundance: NA
v_gene: TRBV9
j_gene: TRBJ2-5
d_gene: TRBD1
CDR3aa: CASSAIPRTGAPQETQYF
CDR3nt: TGTGCCAGCAGCGCCATCCCGAGGACAGGGGCCCCCCAAGAGACCCAGTACTTC

abundance: few
v_gene: TRBV18
j_gene: TRBJ2-3
d_gene: TRBD2
CDR3aa: CASSVTSGLTDTQYF
CDR3nt: TGTGCCAGCTCGGTAACTAGCGGTCTCACAGATACGCAGTATTTT

abundance: NA
v_gene: TRBV5-1
j_gene: TRBJ2-2
d_gene: TRBD2
CDR3aa: CASSPWTSGTNTGELFF
CDR3nt: TGCGCCAGCAGCCCGTGGACTAGCGGGACAAACACCGGGGAGCTGTTTTTT

abundance: few
v_gene: TRBV11-2
j_gene: TRBJ2-2
d_gene: TRBD1
CDR3aa: CASTSGTGSILGISNTGELFF
CDR3nt: TGTGCCAGCACCTCCGGGACAGGATCAATTCTAGGGATCTCAAACACCGGGGAGCTGTTTTTT

abundance: NA
v_gene: TRBV6-4
j_gene: TRBJ2-1
d_gene: NA
CDR3aa: CASSPTTSTEQFF
CDR3nt: TGTGCCAGCAGTCCCACCACTAGTACCGAGCAGTTCTTC

abundance: NA
v_gene: TRBV18
j_gene: TRBJ2-5
d_gene: NA
CDR3aa: CASSPRSRETQYF
CDR3nt: TGTGCCAGCTCACCACGGAGCCGAGAGACCCAGTACTTC

abundance: NA
v_gene: TRBV5-5
j_gene: TRBJ1-1
d_gene: NA
CDR3aa: CASSGGPDGLNTEAFF
CDR3nt: TGTGCCAGCAGCGGCGGCCCGGACGGACTGAACACTGAAGCTTTCTTT

abundance: many
v_gene: TRBV5-1
j_gene: TRBJ1-1
d_gene: NA
CDR3aa: CASSFIMGEFPEAFF
CDR3nt: TGCGCCAGCAGCTTCATTATGGGGGAGTTCCCTGAAGCTTTCTTT

abundance: few
v_gene: TRBV29-1
j_gene: TRBJ2-1
d_gene: TRBD2
CDR3aa: CSAASFGGREQFF
CDR3nt: TGCAGCGCGGCCTCCTTCGGGGGGAGGGAGCAGTTCTTC

abundance: NA
v_gene: TRBV12-3/TRBV12-4
j_gene: TRBJ1-2
d_gene: NA
CDR3aa: CASSPDSFYGYTF
CDR3nt: TGTGCCAGCAGCCCCGACAGCTTCTATGGCTACACCTTC

abundance: few
v_gene: TRBV29-1
j_gene: TRBJ2-1
d_gene: NA
CDR3aa: CSAEGQGANEQFF
CDR3nt: TGCAGCGCCGAAGGCCAGGGAGCCAATGAGCAGTTCTTC

abundance: NA
v_gene: TRBV11-2
j_gene: TRBJ2-4
d_gene: NA
CDR3aa: CASSLEWAGPAKNIQYF
CDR3nt: TGTGCCAGCAGCTTAGAGTGGGCAGGGCCAGCCAAAAACATTCAGTACTTC

abundance: few
v_gene: TRBV20-1
j_gene: TRBJ2-1
d_gene: NA
CDR3aa: CSARGPGNEQFF
CDR3nt: TGCAGTGCTAGAGGTCCCGGGAATGAGCAGTTCTTC

abundance: NA
v_gene: TRBV18
j_gene: TRBJ1-1
d_gene: NA
CDR3aa: CASSTDRTNTEAFF
CDR3nt: TGTGCCAGCTCGACCGACAGGACGAACACTGAAGCTTTCTTT

abundance: few
v_gene: TRBV20-1
j_gene: TRBJ2-6
d_gene: NA
CDR3aa: CSARDGGTLSSGANVLTF
CDR3nt: TGCAGTGCTAGAGACGGAGGGACATTAAGCTCTGGGGCCAACGTCCTGACTTTC

abundance: NA
v_gene: TRBV4-3
j_gene: TRBJ1-2
d_gene: NA
CDR3aa: CASSQSMGQITNYGYTF
CDR3nt: TGCGCCAGCAGCCAAAGTATGGGACAAATAACCAACTATGGCTACACCTTC

abundance: NA
v_gene: TRBV11-2
j_gene: TRBJ2-3
d_gene: NA
CDR3aa: CASSPAPGRELGTDTQYF
CDR3nt: TGTGCCAGCAGTCCCGCCCCCGGTCGGGAGCTCGGGACAGATACGCAGTATTTT

abundance: NA
v_gene: TRBV14
j_gene: TRBJ2-3
d_gene: TRBD2
CDR3aa: CASSHTKGAGFTDTQYF
CDR3nt: TGTGCCAGCAGCCACACGAAGGGAGCGGGATTCACAGATACGCAGTATTTT

abundance: NA
v_gene: TRBV7-2
j_gene: TRBJ2-1
d_gene: TRBD1
CDR3aa: CASSRLQGVSYNEQFF
CDR3nt: TGTGCCAGCAGCCGACTACAGGGGGTCTCCTACAATGAGCAGTTCTTC

abundance: NA
v_gene: TRBV7-6
j_gene: TRBJ2-5
d_gene: NA
CDR3aa: CASSPRDRRSFETQYF
CDR3nt: TGTGCCAGCAGCCCCAGGGACCGGCGGTCCTTTGAGACCCAGTACTTC

abundance: NA
v_gene: TRBV4-3
j_gene: TRBJ2-7
d_gene: TRBD1
CDR3aa: CASSLRQGQYEQYF
CDR3nt: TGCGCCAGCAGCCTCCGACAGGGTCAGTACGAGCAGTACTTC

abundance: NA
v_gene: TRBV18
j_gene: TRBJ1-1
d_gene: NA
CDR3aa: CASSPREDGDTEAFF
CDR3nt: TGTGCCAGCTCACCACGGGAGGATGGAGACACTGAAGCTTTCTTT

abundance: NA
v_gene: TRBV20-1
j_gene: TRBJ2-3
d_gene: NA
CDR3aa: CSARAPGLGTITDTQYF
CDR3nt: TGCAGTGCTAGAGCGCCCGGTCTAGGCACGATCACAGATACGCAGTATTTT

abundance: few
v_gene: TRBV10-2
j_gene: TRBJ1-1
d_gene: NA
CDR3aa: CASSAGSTEAFF
CDR3nt: TGCGCCAGCAGCGCTGGGAGCACTGAAGCTTTCTTT

abundance: few
v_gene: TRBV3-1
j_gene: TRBJ2-1
d_gene: NA
CDR3aa: CASSQYSAEQFF
CDR3nt: TGTGCCAGCAGCCAATATTCCGCTGAGCAGTTCTTC

abundance: few
v_gene: TRBV6-1
j_gene: TRBJ2-5
d_gene: TRBD1
CDR3aa: CASRGGGPQGTQYF
CDR3nt: TGTGCCAGCAGAGGGGGCGGTCCCCAAGGGACCCAGTACTTC